A selection of T cell receptor beta chains follows, all from one sample in a study of blood T cell repertoires in COVID-19. Measured with immunoSEQ multiplex PCR; TCRdb has only the in-frame clones, and not every one. Of about 320,000 clones in the sample, more than 70% were seen once. The sample consisted of peripheral blood. Receptors originate from a woman aged 45 to 65 with acute or convalescent COVID-19. CDR3s include the opening cysteine and the closing phenylalanine or tryptophan. Fields, in order: V gene, CDR3 length, J gene, clone size, D gene, CDR3 protein, CDR3 DNA. A D gene is named only where the DNA matches it firmly. The listing skips clone size in some rows; elsewhere it reads once, few, many or a size class.

TRBV19	17	TRBJ2-3	.	TRBD2	CASSPHLIREGKDTQYF	TGTGCCAGTAGTCCCCACTTAATTCGGGAGGGAAAAGATACGCAGTATTTT
TRBV5-1	13	TRBJ2-3	.	.	CASSDAATDTQYF	TGCGCCAGCAGCGACGCGGCCACAGATACGCAGTATTTT
TRBV9	17	TRBJ2-1	.	TRBD1	CASSVDLGTGSNYEQFF	TGTGCCAGCAGCGTAGATTTGGGGACAGGGTCTAACTATGAGCAGTTCTTC
TRBV7-2	16	TRBJ1-3	.	.	CASSPPGLRSGNTIYF	TGTGCCAGCAGCCCCCCAGGGCTCCGCTCTGGAAACACCATATATTTT
TRBV7-2	15	TRBJ2-7	.	TRBD1	CASSDRDRTFIEQYF	TGTGCCAGCAGCGACCGGGACAGGACCTTTATCGAGCAGTACTTC
TRBV13	18	TRBJ2-5	.	TRBD2	CASSRTSGLAGVWETQYF	TGTGCCAGCAGCAGAACCTCCGGACTAGCGGGAGTTTGGGAGACCCAGTACTTC
TRBV6-4	12	TRBJ1-2	.	.	CASSDSSGGYTF	TGTGCCAGCAGTGACTCGTCAGGGGGCTACACCTTC
TRBV5-6	14	TRBJ2-5	.	.	CASSLVLAQETQYF	TGTGCCAGCAGCTTGGTACTCGCTCAAGAGACCCAGTACTTC
TRBV30	14	TRBJ2-7	.	TRBD1	CAWSPGTGGREQYF	TGTGCCTGGAGCCCGGGGACAGGGGGCAGGGAGCAGTACTTC
TRBV6-2/TRBV6-3	15	TRBJ1-6	.	TRBD1	CASSPNRGRNSPLHF	TGTGCCAGCAGCCCAAACAGGGGTCGAAATTCACCCCTCCACTTT
TRBV28	18	TRBJ2-7	.	.	CASSFRPPGQGRSYEQYF	TGTGCCAGCAGTTTCCGGCCCCCGGGCCAGGGGCGCTCCTACGAGCAGTACTTC
TRBV28	13	TRBJ2-5	.	.	CASNSGLQETQYF	TGTGCCAGCAATAGCGGCCTCCAAGAGACCCAGTACTTC
TRBV7-6	14	TRBJ2-7	.	TRBD1	CASSLSDRVHEQYF	TGTGCCAGCAGCTTAAGTGACAGGGTACACGAGCAGTACTTC
TRBV10-3	13	TRBJ2-5	.	TRBD1	CAISLGQQETQYF	TGTGCCATCAGTCTGGGACAGCAAGAGACCCAGTACTTC
TRBV4-1	16	TRBJ1-3	few	TRBD1	CASSQWTGTSGNTIYF	TGCGCCAGCAGCCAGTGGACAGGAACCTCTGGAAACACCATATATTTT
TRBV27	14	TRBJ2-3	.	.	CASSRGLLTDTQYF	TGTGCCAGCAGTCGGGGACTCCTCACAGATACGCAGTATTTT
TRBV5-1	14	TRBJ2-5	.	TRBD1	CASSPRGRRETQYF	TGCGCCAGCAGCCCCAGGGGGCGCCGGGAGACCCAGTACTTC
TRBV10-3	14	TRBJ2-7	.	TRBD1	CAISVGTGANEQYF	TGTGCCATCAGTGTCGGGACAGGGGCCAACGAGCAGTACTTC
TRBV4-1	18	TRBJ2-3	.	.	CASSQLLRLGADTDTQYF	TGCGCCAGCAGCCAATTACTGCGGTTAGGGGCGGACACAGATACGCAGTATTTT
TRBV2	13	TRBJ1-2	once	.	CASIIGRDYGYTF	TGTGCCAGCATTATAGGCAGGGACTATGGCTACACCTTC
TRBV7-8	14	TRBJ1-5	.	.	CASSTYRGNQPQHF	TGTGCCAGCAGCACCTACAGGGGCAATCAGCCCCAGCATTTT
TRBV27	13	TRBJ1-1	.	TRBD1	CASSQRTGEKAFF	TGTGCCAGCAGTCAGCGGACAGGGGAGAAAGCTTTCTTT
TRBV6-1	16	TRBJ1-2	.	TRBD1	CASSETLGQANYGYTF	TGTGCCAGCAGTGAGACGCTGGGACAGGCAAACTATGGCTACACCTTC
TRBV5-4	15	TRBJ2-7	.	TRBD1	CASSKTGTGGWEQYF	TGTGCCAGCAGCAAGACCGGGACAGGGGGCTGGGAGCAGTACTTC
TRBV2	14	TRBJ1-1	.	.	CASNGGNRVLEAFF	TGTGCCAGCAATGGGGGCAACCGGGTCCTTGAAGCTTTCTTT
TRBV7-9	14	TRBJ1-1	once	TRBD1	CASVRGTGTAEAFF	TGTGCCAGCGTAAGAGGGACAGGGACCGCTGAAGCTTTCTTT
TRBV15	13	TRBJ1-5	.	.	CATSRDSVQPQHF	TGTGCCACCAGCAGAGATTCCGTCCAGCCCCAGCATTTT
TRBV5-1	13	TRBJ2-2	.	.	CASSLDAGGELFF	TGCGCCAGCAGCTTGGACGCGGGAGGGGAGCTGTTTTTT
TRBV28	12	TRBJ1-2	.	.	CASTPTGNGYTF	TGTGCCAGCACACCCACAGGGAATGGCTACACCTTC
TRBV18	14	TRBJ2-1	few	TRBD2	CASLAGTSTNEQFF	TGTGCCAGCCTTGCCGGGACTAGTACCAATGAGCAGTTCTTC
TRBV5-1	16	TRBJ2-2	.	TRBD2	CASSLGPSGSTGELFF	TGCGCCAGCAGCTTGGGCCCTAGCGGGAGCACCGGGGAGCTGTTTTTT
TRBV2	16	TRBJ2-2	once	TRBD1	CASYPGQGIFTGELFF	TGTGCCAGTTATCCGGGACAGGGGATTTTCACCGGGGAGCTGTTTTTT
TRBV7-9	12	TRBJ2-7	.	.	CASSQQGYEQYF	TGTGCCAGCAGCCAACAGGGCTACGAGCAGTACTTC
TRBV6-5	14	TRBJ2-3	.	TRBD1	CASSYSTGGDTQYF	TGTGCCAGCAGTTACTCGACAGGGGGAGATACGCAGTATTTT
TRBV9	16	TRBJ2-1	.	TRBD2	CASSVVGIAGENEQFF	TGTGCCAGCAGCGTAGTGGGGATAGCGGGAGAAAATGAGCAGTTCTTC
TRBV2	17	TRBJ1-2	.	.	CASSTTGLYAGNYGYTF	TGTGCCAGCAGTACCACCGGGCTCTACGCGGGGAACTATGGCTACACCTTC
TRBV19	15	TRBJ1-2	.	TRBD1	CASSSIGTGGDGYTF	TGTGCCAGTAGTTCGATCGGGACAGGGGGCGATGGCTACACCTTC
TRBV24-1	16	TRBJ2-1	.	TRBD2	CATSDFRTSGDNEQFF	TGTGCCACCAGTGATTTTCGGACTAGCGGAGACAATGAGCAGTTCTTC
TRBV20-1	13	TRBJ1-2	.	.	CSASKGDDYGYTF	TGCAGTGCTAGTAAGGGAGATGACTATGGCTACACCTTC
TRBV7-3	14	TRBJ2-5	.	.	CASSRWGREETQYF	TGTGCCAGCAGCAGGTGGGGACGGGAGGAGACCCAGTACTTC
TRBV18	15	TRBJ1-5	.	TRBD1	CASSPPPQGAQPQHF	TGTGCCAGCTCACCACCGCCCCAGGGGGCCCAGCCCCAGCATTTT
TRBV5-1	15	TRBJ2-7	.	TRBD2	CASSLGGGPSYEQYF	TGCGCCAGCAGCTTGGGCGGGGGGCCTTCCTACGAGCAGTACTTC
TRBV7-8	13	TRBJ1-6	few	TRBD1	CASSSQGNSPLHF	TGTGCCAGCAGCTCACAGGGGAATTCACCCCTCCACTTT
TRBV9	19	TRBJ2-5	.	TRBD2	CASSVAPRGLAGGSETQYF	TGTGCCAGCAGCGTCGCCCCTCGAGGGCTAGCGGGAGGGTCCGAGACCCAGTACTTC
TRBV30	13	TRBJ2-5	.	.	CALLGSQEETQYF	TGTGCCCTGCTGGGCAGCCAAGAAGAGACCCAGTACTTC
TRBV2	15	TRBJ2-2	.	TRBD2	CASSDKLAGTGELFF	TGTGCCAGCAGTGACAAACTAGCGGGAACCGGGGAGCTGTTTTTT
TRBV2	17	TRBJ1-6	.	TRBD1	CASSAHVGTGVDSPLHF	TGTGCCAGCAGTGCTCACGTTGGGACAGGGGTAGATTCACCCCTCCACTTT
TRBV9	16	TRBJ2-1	.	TRBD2	CASSADLAGTYNEQFF	TGTGCCAGCAGCGCAGATCTAGCGGGGACCTACAATGAGCAGTTCTTC
TRBV11-2	13	TRBJ1-1	.	.	CASRWEGTTEAFF	TGTGCCAGCAGATGGGAGGGTACCACTGAAGCTTTCTTT
TRBV2	11	TRBJ1-4	once	.	CATTGYEKLFF	TGTGCCACCACAGGGTACGAAAAACTGTTTTTT